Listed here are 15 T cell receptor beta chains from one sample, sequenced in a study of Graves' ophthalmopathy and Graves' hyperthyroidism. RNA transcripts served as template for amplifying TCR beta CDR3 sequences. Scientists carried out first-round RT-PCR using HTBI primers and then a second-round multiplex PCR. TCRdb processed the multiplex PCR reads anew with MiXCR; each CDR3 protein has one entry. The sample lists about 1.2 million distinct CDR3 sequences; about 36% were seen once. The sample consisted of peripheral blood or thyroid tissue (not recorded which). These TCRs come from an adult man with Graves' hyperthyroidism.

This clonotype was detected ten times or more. CDR3 residues: CAISERGLQETQYF. The CDR3 nucleotides are TGTGCCATCAGTGAAAGGGGACTACAAGAGACCCAGTACTTC. The J gene is TRBJ2-5, the V gene TRBV10-3, with 7 bases identical to TRBD2. Trimming took 3 bases from V and 2 from J; bases not matched to a gene: 3. The CDR3 runs 14 residues. Germline V lookup: CDR1 ENHRY, CDR2 SYGVKD.

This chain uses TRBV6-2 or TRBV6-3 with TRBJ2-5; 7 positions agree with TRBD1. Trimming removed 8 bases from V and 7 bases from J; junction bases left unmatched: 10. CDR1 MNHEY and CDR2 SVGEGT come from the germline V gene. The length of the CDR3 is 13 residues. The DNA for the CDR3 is TGTGCCAGCCGAAACGACAGGGCGGGGACCCAGTACTTC. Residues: CASRNDRAGTQYF.

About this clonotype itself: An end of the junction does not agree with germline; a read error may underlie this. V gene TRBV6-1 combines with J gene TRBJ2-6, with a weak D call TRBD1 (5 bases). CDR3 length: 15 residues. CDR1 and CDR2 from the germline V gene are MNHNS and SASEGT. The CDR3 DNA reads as TGTGCCAGCAGTTACGATCCGGCTGGGGCCAACATCCTGACTTTC. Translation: CASSYDPAGANILTF.

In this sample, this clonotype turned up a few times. CDR3 residues: CASSLYQGDYGNTEAFF. The CDR3 bases are TGTGCCAGCAGCTTGTATCAAGGGGACTACGGTAACACTGAAGCTTTCTTT. The chain joins TRBV5-4 to TRBJ1-1; tentatively, D is TRBD1 (5 bases). The CDR3 totals 17 residues. Germline values: CDR1 SGHNT, CDR2 YYREEE (reference sequence). The V and J ends lost 1 base and 2 bases respectively, with 18 bases between them.

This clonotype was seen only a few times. The CDR3 DNA follows: TGTGCCAGCAGTACAGAAAGGGGCCACGAGCAGTACTTC. Translation: CASSTERGHEQYF. The rearrangement links TRBV6-5 to TRBJ2-7, with D perhaps matching TRBD1 (5 bases). The CDR3 sequence is 13 residues long. V was shortened by 5 bases and J by 5 bases, with 13 bases between the two germline ends. The germline CDR1 and CDR2 sequences are MNHEY and SVGAGI.

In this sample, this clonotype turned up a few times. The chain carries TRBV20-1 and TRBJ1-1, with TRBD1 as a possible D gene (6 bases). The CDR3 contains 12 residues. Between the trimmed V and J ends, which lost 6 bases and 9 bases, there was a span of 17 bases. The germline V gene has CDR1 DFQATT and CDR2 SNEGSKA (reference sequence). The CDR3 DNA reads TGCAGTGCACTACCCCCCGGACAGCAAGCTTTCTTT. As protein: CSALPPGQQAFF.

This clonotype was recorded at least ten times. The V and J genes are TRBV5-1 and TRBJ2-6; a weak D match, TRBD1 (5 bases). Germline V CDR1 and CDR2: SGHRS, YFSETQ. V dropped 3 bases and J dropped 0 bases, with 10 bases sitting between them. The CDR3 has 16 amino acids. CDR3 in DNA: TGCGCCAGCAGCTCGGACACCAACTCTGGGGCCAACGTCCTGACTTTC. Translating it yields CASSSDTNSGANVLTF.

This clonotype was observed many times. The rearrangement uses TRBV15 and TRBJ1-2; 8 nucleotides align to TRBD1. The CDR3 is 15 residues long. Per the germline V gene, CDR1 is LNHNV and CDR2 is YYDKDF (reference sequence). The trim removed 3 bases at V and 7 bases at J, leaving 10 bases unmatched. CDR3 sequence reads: CATSRIPRGQGGYTF. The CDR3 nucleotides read TGTGCCACCAGCAGGATACCCAGGGGGCAAGGTGGCTACACCTTC. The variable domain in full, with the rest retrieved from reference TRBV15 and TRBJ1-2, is DAMVIQNPRYQVTQFGKPVTLSCSQTLNHNVMYWYQQKSSQAPKLLFHYYDKDFNNEADTPDNFQSRRPNTSFCFLDIRSPGLGDTAMYLCATSRIPRGQGGYTFGSGTRLTVV.

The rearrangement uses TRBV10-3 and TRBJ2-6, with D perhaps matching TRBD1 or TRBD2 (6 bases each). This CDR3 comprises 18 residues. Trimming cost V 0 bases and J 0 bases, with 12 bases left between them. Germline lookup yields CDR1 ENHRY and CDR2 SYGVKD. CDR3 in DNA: TGTGCCATCAGTGAGTCACAGGGTAGCGGCTCTGGGGCCAACGTCCTGACTTTC. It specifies CAISESQGSGSGANVLTF.

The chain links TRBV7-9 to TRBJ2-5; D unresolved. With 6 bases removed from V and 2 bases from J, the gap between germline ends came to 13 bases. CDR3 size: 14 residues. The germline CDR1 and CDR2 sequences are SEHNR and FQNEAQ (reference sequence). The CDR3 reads CASSKLGSQETQYF. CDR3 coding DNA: TGTGCCAGCAGTAAACTTGGGTCGCAAGAGACCCAGTACTTC.

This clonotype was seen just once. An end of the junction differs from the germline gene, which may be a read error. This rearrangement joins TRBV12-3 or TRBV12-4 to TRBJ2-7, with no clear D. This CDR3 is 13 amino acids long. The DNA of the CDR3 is TGTACCAGCAGTTTGGGCAGCGCCTACGAGCAGTACTTC. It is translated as CTSSLGSAYEQYF.

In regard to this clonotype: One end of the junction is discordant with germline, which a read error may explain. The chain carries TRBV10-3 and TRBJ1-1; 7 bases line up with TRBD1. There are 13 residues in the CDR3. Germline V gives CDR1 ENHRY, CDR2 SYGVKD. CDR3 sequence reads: CASSVTGTAEAFF. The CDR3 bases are TGTGCCAGCAGTGTAACCGGGACAGCTGAAGCTTTCTTT.

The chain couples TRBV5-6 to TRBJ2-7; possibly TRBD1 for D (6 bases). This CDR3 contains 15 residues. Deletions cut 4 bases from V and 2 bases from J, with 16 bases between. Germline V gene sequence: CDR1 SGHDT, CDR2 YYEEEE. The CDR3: CASSLVLQGPYEQYF. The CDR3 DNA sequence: TGTGCCAGCAGCCTAGTTCTACAGGGCCCCTACGAGCAGTACTTC.

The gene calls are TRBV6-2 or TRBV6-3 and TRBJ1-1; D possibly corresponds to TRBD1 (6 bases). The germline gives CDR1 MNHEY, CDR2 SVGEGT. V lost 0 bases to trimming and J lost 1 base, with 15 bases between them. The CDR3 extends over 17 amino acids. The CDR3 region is CASSYSRGGGSNTEAFF. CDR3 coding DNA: TGTGCCAGCAGTTACTCGAGAGGTGGGGGCTCGAACACTGAAGCTTTCTTT.

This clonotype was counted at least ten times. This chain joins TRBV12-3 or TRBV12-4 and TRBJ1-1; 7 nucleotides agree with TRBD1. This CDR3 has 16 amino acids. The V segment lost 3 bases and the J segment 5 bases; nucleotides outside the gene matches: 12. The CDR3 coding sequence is TGTGCCAGCAGTTTTGGACAGGAGGAGTTACGGACTGAAGCTTTCTTT. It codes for CASSFGQEELRTEAFF.